Below are 9 T cell receptor beta chains sequenced from a single sample in a study of spatial heterogeneity in lung cancer. Using its own MiXCR run on the 5' RACE reads, TCRdb lists one record per CDR3 protein. The sample includes around 75,000 distinct CDR3 sequences, 10% to 15% seen only once; the top ten take roughly 6.7%. Time point defined: sample taken at primary tumor resection. The authors sequenced whole RNA from tumor, nontumor lung or frozen PBMC without sorting. The material sequenced was PBMCs, taken at surgery. The source is a male donor with early-stage non-small cell lung cancer.

The sample holds many counts of this clonotype. J is TRBJ2-3 and V is TRBV3-1; maybe TRBD2 (5 bases). Germline V gene sequence: CDR1 LGHDT, CDR2 YNNKEL (reference sequence). V was shortened by 1 base and J by 1 base, with 9 bases between the two germline ends. This CDR3 region has 15 residues. For the CDR3, the DNA is TGTGCCAGCAGCCAAGGCCTCGGGGGCACAGATACGCAGTATTTT. The encoded protein is CASSQGLGGTDTQYF.

The chain links TRBV4-2 to TRBJ2-1, with 7 bases aligning to TRBD1. Germline CDR1 and CDR2: LGHNA and YNFKEQ. The junction had 4 bases not matched to a gene; V was cut back by 3 bases and J by 5 bases. There are 14 residues in the CDR3. CDR3 region: CASSQPGGNNEQFF. For the CDR3, the DNA is TGTGCCAGCAGCCAGCCAGGGGGTAACAATGAGCAGTTCTTC.

In its sample, this clonotype was seen a few times. The rearrangement links TRBV6-2 or TRBV6-3 to TRBJ2-1, with D possibly being TRBD1 (6 bases). The ends were cut back, 5 bases at V and 9 bases at J, with 17 bases in the middle. Germline V gene data show CDR1 as MNHEY and CDR2 as SVGEGT. The CDR3 length is 14 residues. CDR3 nucleotides: TGTGCCAGCAGTCAGACAGGCCCTTTGGGTGAGCAGTTCTTC. Translation gives CASSQTGPLGEQFF.

The chain employs TRBV7-2 and TRBJ2-5; D is uncertain. The CDR3 is 13 amino acids. CDR1 and CDR2 from the germline V gene are SGHTA and FQGNSA. Deletions cut 5 bases from V and 6 bases from J, with 13 bases between. The CDR3 bases are TGTGCCAGCAGCCCCGATCGGATCCAGACCCAGTACTTC. This translates into CASSPDRIQTQYF.

There are many counts of this clonotype. J is TRBJ2-4 and V is TRBV3-1, with TRBD2 as a possible D gene (5 bases). Germline V CDR1 and CDR2: LGHDT, YNNKEL (reference sequence). V dropped 3 bases and J dropped 9 bases, with 15 bases sitting between them. The CDR3 consists of 14 residues. DNA for the CDR3: TGTGCCAGCAGCCAGGCCCGGGAAACAAGCATTCAGTACTTC. It is translated as CASSQARETSIQYF. Full variable domain (rest looked up from reference TRBV3-1 and TRBJ2-4): DTAVSQTPKYLVTQMGNDKSIKCEQNLGHDTMYWYKQDSKKFLKIMFSYNNKELIINETVPNRFSPKSPDKAHLNLHINSLELGDSAVYFCASSQARETSIQYFGAGTRLSVL.

This clonotype appeared many times. The chain recombines TRBV2 with TRBJ2-7; 8 bases line up with TRBD2. The CDR3 is 14 residues long. Unmatched junction bases numbered 2, after V lost 4 bases and J lost 0 bases. Germline V gene lookup returns CDR1 SNHLY and CDR2 FYNNEI. CDR3 bases: TGTGCCAGCAGTGGACTAGCGAGCTCCTACGAGCAGTACTTC. It specifies CASSGLASSYEQYF.

Comment on this clonotype: One end of the junction varies from germline; a read error may be responsible. The chain is built from TRBV7-6 and TRBJ1-4; a possible D gene is TRBD1 (6 bases). The CDR3 loop spans 12 amino acids. Germline CDR1 is SGHVS and CDR2 is FNYEAQ. CDR3 in DNA: TGTGCCATCAGCTTAGTACAGGGTAGACTGTTTTTT. This gives the protein CAISLVQGRLFF.

Only a few counts were recorded for this clonotype. J is TRBJ2-2 and V is TRBV7-2, with no clear D. The V and J ends lost 3 bases and 0 bases respectively, with 14 bases between them. Germline CDR1 and CDR2: SGHTA and FQGNSA. The CDR3 runs 17 residues. DNA of the CDR3: TGTGCCAGCAGCTTTGAGTCGTACTTACCGAACACCGGGGAGCTGTTTTTT. Protein: CASSFESYLPNTGELFF.

The V call is TRBV5-1, the J call TRBJ1-2; D gene ambiguous. Germline CDR1 reads SGHRS; CDR2 reads YFSETQ. There are 14 residues in the CDR3. Trimming pared 0 bases from V and 3 bases from J, leaving 9 bases between. CDR3 bases: TGCGCCAGCAGCTTGGATGGGAGCGACTATGGCTACACCTTC. It encodes CASSLDGSDYGYTF.